The clone carrying this TCR beta chain was seen just once. The antigen is unknown. The PCR made use of 60 Vbeta and 13 Jbeta primers. Authors' analysis steps: Some 10 million shared chains were among the 65 million to 85 million unique TCR beta chains that a later analysis counted. Generated by immunoSEQ multiplex PCR, the TCRdb table keeps only in-frame clones and is missing some. That table is the source of V, J and clone size, and D and trimming were worked out from the DNA. Among about 130,000 clones listed, around 72% were seen once. Germline V CDR1 and CDR2: GTSNPN, SVGIG (reference sequence). CDR3 size: 16 residues. This entry comes from a study of cytomegalovirus exposure and HLA in healthy donors. Whole-study findings and limits: Listed as cytomegalovirus-associated were 150 to 200 TCR beta chains. Reports indicate that TCR beta sequences accurately predicted the HLA-A and HLA-B alleles of most subjects. It is likely that the observed cluster of highly shared sequence variants was a sequencing artifact.

This TCR was recovered from a human donor in good health. Sequencing was performed on PBMCs. The genes are TRBV30 and TRBJ2-5, with 12 bases lining up with TRBD2. The J call may be faulty, since TRBJ2-7 better matches the DNA end. CDR3 amino acids: CAWNPSGRGISYEQYF. In DNA form, the CDR3 reads TGTGCCTGGAATCCTAGCGGGAGGGGGATATCCTACGAGCAGTACTTC.